Below are 29 T cell receptor beta chains sequenced from a single sample in a study of T cells in Graves' hyperthyroidism and ophthalmopathy. The TCR beta CDR3 regions underwent amplification using RNA transcripts as the source. HTBI primers drove first-round RT-PCR of the TCR CDR3. TCRdb redid the calling of the multiplex PCR reads with MiXCR, one entry per CDR3 protein. The table lists about 420,000 distinct CDR3 sequences, about 13% of them singletons, with 5.3% in the top ten. Material: blood. All receptors come from a woman in her late teens or twenties with Graves' hyperthyroidism.

In its sample, this clonotype was seen a few times. The chain combines TRBV18 with TRBJ1-2, with D perhaps matching TRBD1 (6 bases). V shed 2 bases and J shed 3 bases, with 16 bases lying between them. This CDR3 spans 16 amino acids. Germline assignment: CDR1 KGHSH and CDR2 LQKENI. CDR3: CASSPVPGVVDYGYTF. The CDR3 nucleotides are TGTGCCAGCTCACCAGTCCCAGGGGTAGTAGACTATGGCTACACCTTC. Based on the CDR3 plus reference TRBV18 and TRBJ1-2, the full variable domain is NAGVMQNPRHLVRRRGQEARLRCSPMKGHSHVYWYRQLPEEGLKFMVYLQKENIIDESGMPKERFSAEFPKEGPSILRIQQVVRGDSAAYFCASSPVPGVVDYGYTFGSGTRLTVV.

Many counts were recorded for this clonotype. The rearrangement links TRBV20-1 to TRBJ2-1; tentative D call: TRBD2 (6 bases). V was pared by 3 bases and J by 2 bases, with 11 bases between. Germline V gene sequence: CDR1 DFQATT, CDR2 SNEGSKA (reference sequence). The CDR3 totals 14 residues. The CDR3 DNA reads TGCAGTGCTAGGGAGCGGGCAGCCTACAATGAGCAGTTCTTC. This translates into CSARERAAYNEQFF.

The V call is TRBV9, the J call TRBJ2-1; D is perhaps TRBD2 (5 bases). Per germline, CDR1 SGDLS and CDR2 YYNGEE. The length of the CDR3 is 15 residues. Trimming removed 2 bases from V and 1 base from J, with 10 bases in between. In DNA, the CDR3 is TGTGCCAGCAGCGTTATCGGACTGTCCTACAATGAGCAGTTCTTC. This gives the protein CASSVIGLSYNEQFF.

This clonotype was picked up many times. The gene calls are TRBV2 and TRBJ2-2; D uncertain. The germline V and J ends were trimmed by 1 base and 3 bases, with 9 bases remaining between them. Per the germline V gene, CDR1 is SNHLY and CDR2 is FYNNEI. The CDR3 covers 15 residues. The chain's CDR3 is CASSEGVTYTGELFF. The CDR3 nucleotides read TGTGCCAGCAGTGAAGGGGTGACCTACACCGGGGAGCTGTTTTTT.

This clonotype turned up a few times. V and J are TRBV5-6 and TRBJ1-1; D unresolved. V dropped 4 bases and J dropped 1 base, with 14 bases sitting between them. This CDR3 spans 15 amino acids. Germline CDR1 reads SGHDT; CDR2 reads YYEEEE. CDR3 DNA: TGTGCCAGCAGCCCCTATCGACCGCCGAACACTGAAGCTTTCTTT. Protein product: CASSPYRPPNTEAFF.

CDR3 nucleotide sequence: TGTGCCAGTAGTATTGAGGGCACAGATACGCAGTATTTT. Translation: CASSIEGTDTQYF. The V and J genes are TRBV19 and TRBJ2-3; D uncertain. The length of the CDR3 is 13 residues. V gave up 3 bases and J gave up 1 base, with 5 bases separating them. Germline CDR1 is LNHDA and CDR2 is SQIVND (reference sequence).

The table lists this clonotype with a few counts. The V gene is TRBV10-3, the J gene TRBJ2-3, with 11 bases fitting TRBD2. CDR1 ENHRY and CDR2 SYGVKD come from the germline V gene. The CDR3 contains 15 residues. V lost 6 bases, J lost 2 bases, and 4 bases stayed unmatched. The CDR3 here is CAISQGLAVTDTQYF. As DNA, the CDR3 is TGTGCCATCAGCCAGGGACTAGCGGTCACAGATACGCAGTATTTT.

Many counts were recorded for this clonotype. The rearrangement joins TRBV12-3 or TRBV12-4 to TRBJ1-4; TRBD1 might be the D (5 bases). CDR3 length: 16 residues. V was pared by 6 bases and J by 0 bases, with 14 bases between. In DNA, the CDR3 is TGTGCCAGCAGCCCATCCCCGACAGCAACTAATGAAAAACTGTTTTTT. Amino acid sequence: CASSPSPTATNEKLFF.

This clonotype was counted between two and nine times. The chain carries TRBV4-1 and TRBJ2-5; D might be TRBD2 (5 bases). Trimming took 0 bases from V and 2 from J, leaving 16 bases between them. CDR3 length: 17 residues. Looked up from germline, CDR1 is MGHRA and CDR2 is YSYEKL. CDR3 nucleotides: TGCGCCAGCAGCCAAGATACGCGGGCGGCAGGACAAGAGACCCAGTACTTC. It codes for CASSQDTRAAGQETQYF.

This clonotype appeared many times. The gene calls are TRBV11-2 and TRBJ1-1; D is unresolved. The V and J ends lost 6 bases and 0 bases respectively, with 14 bases between them. This CDR3 has 15 residues. The germline CDR1 and CDR2 sequences are SGHAT and FQNNGV. CDR3 in amino acids: CASRAIVGMNTEAFF. The CDR3 DNA sequence: TGTGCCAGCAGAGCGATAGTAGGGATGAACACTGAAGCTTTCTTT. The variable domain in full, completed from reference TRBV11-2 and TRBJ1-1, reads EAGVAQSPRYKIIEKRQSVAFWCNPISGHATLYWYQQILGQGPKLLIQFQNNGVVDDSQLPKDRFSAERLKGVDSTLKIQPAKLEDSAVYLCASRAIVGMNTEAFFGQGTRLTVV.

V is TRBV2 and J is TRBJ2-1, with 8 bases aligning to TRBD2. The germline V gene encodes CDR1 SNHLY and CDR2 FYNNEI. Germline trimming cut 2 bases from V and 8 bases from J; bases unmatched to any gene: 8. This CDR3 contains 15 residues. The CDR3 DNA sequence: TGTGCCAGCAGTGAAATCGGGAGGGCCAGAGATGAGCAGTTCTTC. Its translation: CASSEIGRARDEQFF.

This clonotype was seen at least ten times. The V and J genes are TRBV7-2 and TRBJ2-7; 8 bases match TRBD2. Trimming removed 3 bases from V and 6 bases from J; junction bases left unmatched: 10. Germline V CDR1 and CDR2: SGHTA, FQGNSA. This CDR3 contains 15 residues. The CDR3 spells CASSFNWAGGREQYF. For the CDR3, the DNA is TGTGCCAGCAGCTTTAATTGGGCGGGGGGTCGCGAGCAGTACTTC.

The V gene is TRBV27, the J gene TRBJ2-1; 7 nucleotides match TRBD2. J lost 8 bases, V lost 2 bases, and 3 bases had no gene match. Germline CDR1 and CDR2: MNHEY and SMNVEV (reference sequence). The length of the CDR3 is 13 residues. This CDR3 is CASSLAGVHEQFF. CDR3 in DNA: TGTGCCAGCAGTTTAGCGGGAGTTCATGAGCAGTTCTTC.

This clonotype was seen a few times. The chain employs TRBV30 and TRBJ1-3; no firm D call. Trimming left V 3 bases short and J 3 bases short, with 6 bases between. Germline loops: CDR1 GTSNPN, CDR2 SVGIG (reference sequence). There are 12 residues in the CDR3. The CDR3: CAWRGNGNTIYF. DNA of the CDR3: TGTGCCTGGAGAGGGAATGGAAACACCATATATTTT.

The V call is TRBV9, the J call TRBJ1-1, with D possibly TRBD1 on 5 matching bases. The V and J ends lost 1 base and 6 bases respectively, with 7 bases between them. The CDR3 spans 12 residues. CDR1 is SGDLS and CDR2 is YYNGEE in the germline V gene. DNA of the CDR3: TGTGCCAGCAGCGTACAGGGTTCTGAAGCTTTCTTT. It codes for CASSVQGSEAFF.

In its sample, this clonotype was seen a few times. The rearrangement uses TRBV6-5 and TRBJ1-5; unclear D gene. Deletions cut 0 bases from V and 0 bases from J, with 9 bases between. Germline V lookup: CDR1 MNHEY, CDR2 SVGAGI. The CDR3 extends over 16 amino acids. CDR3 loop: CASSYSFGNSNQPQHF. The CDR3 region has the DNA TGTGCCAGCAGTTACTCGTTCGGGAATAGCAATCAGCCCCAGCATTTT.

The J gene is TRBJ2-7, the V gene TRBV28, with 8 bases lining up with TRBD1. Germline V CDR1 and CDR2: MDHEN, SYDVKM. V lost 6 bases to trimming and J lost 4 bases; unmatched junction nucleotides: 8. The length of the CDR3 is 14 residues. In DNA, the CDR3 is TGTGCCAGCAGCCCGAGGACAGGGCGGTACGAGCAGTACTTC. Its protein product is CASSPRTGRYEQYF. Filled out from reference TRBV28 and TRBJ2-7, the complete variable domain reads DVKVTQSSRYLVKRTGEKVFLECVQDMDHENMFWYRQDPGLGLRLIYFSYDVKMKEKGDIPEGYSVSREKKERFSLILESASTNQTSMYLCASSPRTGRYEQYFGPGTRLTVT.

This clonotype was seen repeatedly, ten times or more. The genes are TRBV7-9 and TRBJ1-1; tentative D call: TRBD1 (6 bases). Germline CDR1 is SEHNR and CDR2 is FQNEAQ (reference sequence). This CDR3 is 15 amino acids long. Between the trimmed V and J ends, which lost 5 bases and 0 bases, there was a span of 13 bases. CDR3 protein: CASSVSGQMNTEAFF. The CDR3, as DNA: TGTGCCAGCAGCGTTTCCGGACAGATGAACACTGAAGCTTTCTTT.

This clonotype was detected ten times or more. V is TRBV29-1 and J is TRBJ2-2, with a tentative D call TRBD2 (6 bases). The CDR3 spans 14 residues. Trimming took 6 bases from V and 6 from J, leaving 17 bases between them. Germline V gene sequence: CDR1 SQVTM, CDR2 ANQGSEA. As DNA, the CDR3 is TGCAGCGTGTCGGTGGGAGGACTGGCCGGGGAGCTGTTTTTT. Translation: CSVSVGGLAGELFF.

For this clonotype: This could be a read error, since a much larger clone is one nucleotide away. This chain links TRBV7-9 with TRBJ2-7; 9 nucleotides line up with TRBD2. This CDR3 region has 13 residues. CDR1 is SEHNR and CDR2 is FQNEAQ in the germline V gene (reference sequence). The CDR3 protein is CANSSVAGVEQYF. The CDR3 coding sequence is TGTGCCAACAGCTCCGTAGCGGGAGTCGAGCAGTACTTC.

This sequence joins TRBV9 and TRBJ2-2; 10 bases map to TRBD2. Trimming removed 4 bases from V and 7 bases from J; junction bases left unmatched: 7. CDR1 and CDR2 from the germline V gene are SGDLS and YYNGEE. CDR3 length: 15 residues. In DNA form, the CDR3 reads TGTGCCAGCAGCACCGGGACTAGCGTGATCGGGGAGCTGTTTTTT. Its translation: CASSTGTSVIGELFF.

The CDR3 DNA follows: TGTGCCAGCAGTTTGAGGGCAGGGGCCAAGAGAAGCTATGGCTACACCTTC. Protein: CASSLRAGAKRSYGYTF. The chain has TRBV12-3 or TRBV12-4 and TRBJ1-2; perhaps TRBD1 as D (6 bases). This CDR3 region has 17 residues. Trimming took 3 bases from V and 4 from J, leaving 21 bases between them.

This clonotype appeared many times. The chain uses TRBV20-1 and TRBJ2-1; D not certain. V was clipped by 1 base and J by 3 bases, with 10 bases between them. The V gene's germline CDR1 is DFQATT and CDR2 SNEGSKA (reference sequence). This CDR3 comprises 14 residues. The CDR3 DNA reads as TGCAGTGCTAGAGGGCTAGGCTACTACAATGAGCAGTTCTTC. Amino acid sequence: CSARGLGYYNEQFF.

Of note for this clonotype: A much larger clone sits a single nucleotide away, making a read error possible. The CDR3 DNA follows: TGTGCCAGCAGGGGACAGGGATATAATTCACCCCTCCACTTT. This codes for CASRGQGYNSPLHF. The chain joins TRBV6-1 to TRBJ1-6; the match to TRBD1 covers 9 bases. The junction had 1 base not matched to a gene; V was cut back by 6 bases and J by 4 bases. The germline V gene encodes CDR1 MNHNS and CDR2 SASEGT. The CDR3 covers 14 residues.

This clonotype was observed a handful of times. The chain is built from TRBV9 and TRBJ2-7, with TRBD1 matching 9 bases. With 2 bases clipped from V and 6 bases from J, the junction kept 9 bases outside the gene matches. Germline-derived CDR1 and CDR2 are SGDLS and YYNGEE. CDR3 size: 15 residues. The CDR3 nucleotides are TGTGCCAGCAGCGTTGACGGGACAGGGAAGGCCGAGCAGTACTTC. The encoded protein is CASSVDGTGKAEQYF.

The V call is TRBV14, the J call TRBJ2-1; TRBD1 agrees at 8 bases. Germline CDR1 and CDR2: SGHDN and FVKESK. The CDR3 sequence is 16 residues long. J was trimmed by 2 bases and V by 4 bases; bases with no gene match: 7. The CDR3 is CASSRVQGVTYNEQFF. CDR3 in DNA: TGTGCCAGCAGCCGAGTACAGGGGGTAACCTACAATGAGCAGTTCTTC.

The chain recombines TRBV19 with TRBJ1-4; unclear D gene. Germline-derived CDR1 and CDR2 are LNHDA and SQIVND (reference sequence). The CDR3 has 15 residues. Trimming removed 1 base at V and 1 base at J, with 7 bases between. CDR3 nucleotide sequence: TGTGCCAGTAGTATAGCGGGCGGAACTAATGAAAAACTGTTTTTT. This translates into CASSIAGGTNEKLFF.

This clonotype was counted at least ten times. The chain combines TRBV4-1 with TRBJ2-1, with a weak D call TRBD1 (7 bases). V shed 4 bases and J shed 1 base, with 23 bases lying between them. Looked up from germline, CDR1 is MGHRA and CDR2 is YSYEKL. This CDR3 comprises 19 residues. The CDR3 sequence: CASSPGGGRWRLSYNEQFF. Written as DNA, the CDR3 is TGCGCCAGCAGCCCAGGGGGAGGACGGTGGAGGTTATCCTACAATGAGCAGTTCTTC.

This clonotype has ten or more counts. The chain combines TRBV7-9 with TRBJ1-2; D is unclear. Per the germline V gene, CDR1 is SEHNR and CDR2 is FQNEAQ (reference sequence). This CDR3 spans 12 amino acids. Trimming left V 5 bases short and J 8 bases short, with 12 bases between. The CDR3 is CASSATAGGYTF. DNA for the CDR3: TGTGCCAGCAGCGCCACTGCAGGAGGCTACACCTTC.